The clone carrying this TCR beta chain was seen repeatedly, ten times or more. CDR3 size: 14 residues. The V gene's germline CDR1 is DFQATT and CDR2 SNEGSKA (reference sequence). V lost 1 base to trimming and J lost 3 bases; unmatched junction nucleotides: 3. This record belongs to a study of T-cell reconstitution after alpha-beta-depleted transplantation in children. A library of TCRbeta sequences, prepared with unique molecular identifiers, was generated. TCRdb reprocessed the PCR reads with MiXCR, giving one entry per CDR3 protein. Found here are approximately 240,000 distinct CDR3 sequences, approximately 9.9% of them singletons; the top ten hold 5% to 5.5%.

This clonotype originated in a human donor who donated a stem cell graft to a child with SCID. V gene TRBV20-1 combines with J gene TRBJ2-1, with 7 positions matching TRBD2. The sample here was PBMCs from the stem cell graft donor, taken from the stem cell graft. This chain's CDR3 is CSARVAGDYNEQFF. CDR3 bases: TGCAGTGCTAGAGTTGCGGGGGACTACAATGAGCAGTTCTTC.